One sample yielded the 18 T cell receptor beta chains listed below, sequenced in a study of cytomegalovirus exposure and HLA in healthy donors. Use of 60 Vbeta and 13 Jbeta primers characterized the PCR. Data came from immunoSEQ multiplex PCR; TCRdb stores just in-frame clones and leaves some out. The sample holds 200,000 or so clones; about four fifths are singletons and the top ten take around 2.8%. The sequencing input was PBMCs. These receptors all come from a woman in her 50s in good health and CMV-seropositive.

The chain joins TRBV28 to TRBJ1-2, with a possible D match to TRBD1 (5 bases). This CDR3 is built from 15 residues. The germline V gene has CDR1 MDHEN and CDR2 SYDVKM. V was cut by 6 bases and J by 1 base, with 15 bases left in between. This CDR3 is CASRTTRQINYGYTF. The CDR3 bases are TGTGCCAGCAGAACAACTCGACAGATTAACTATGGCTACACCTTC.

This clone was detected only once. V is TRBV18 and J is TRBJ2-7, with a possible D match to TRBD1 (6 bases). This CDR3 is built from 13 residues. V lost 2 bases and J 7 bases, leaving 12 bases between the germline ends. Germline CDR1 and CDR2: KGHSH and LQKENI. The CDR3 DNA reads TGTGCCAGCTCACCAGACAGGTTCGTGGAGCAGTACTTC. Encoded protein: CASSPDRFVEQYF.

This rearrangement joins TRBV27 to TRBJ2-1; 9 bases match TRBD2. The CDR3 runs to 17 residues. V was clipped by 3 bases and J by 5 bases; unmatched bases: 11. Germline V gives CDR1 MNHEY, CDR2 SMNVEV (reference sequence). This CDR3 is CASSFPAGSGGHNEQFF. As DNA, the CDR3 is TGTGCCAGCAGTTTCCCGGCGGGGAGCGGGGGGCACAATGAGCAGTTCTTC.

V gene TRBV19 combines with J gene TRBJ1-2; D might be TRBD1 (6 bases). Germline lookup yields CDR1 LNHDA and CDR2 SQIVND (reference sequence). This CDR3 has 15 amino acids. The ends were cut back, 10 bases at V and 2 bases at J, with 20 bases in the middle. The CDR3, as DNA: TGTGCCACCAAAAGGGCAGGGGAGCCGAACTATGGCTACACCTTC. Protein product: CATKRAGEPNYGYTF.

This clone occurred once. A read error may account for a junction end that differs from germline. CDR3 residues: CSSGWDSSNQPQHF. Written as DNA, the CDR3 is TGTTCCAGCGGATGGGACAGTTCCAATCAGCCCCAGCATTTT. V usage is TRBV7-9 and J usage is TRBJ1-5; TRBD1 agrees at 7 bases. Germline CDR1 SEHNR, CDR2 FQNEAQ (reference sequence). The CDR3 extends over 14 amino acids. The whole variable domain, remainder taken from reference TRBV7-9 and TRBJ1-5, is DTGVSQNPRHKITKRGQNVTFRCDPISEHNRLYWYRQTLGQGPEFLTYFQNEAQLEKSRLLSDRFSAERPKGSFSTLEIQRTEQGDSAMYLCSSGWDSSNQPQHFGDGTRLSIL.

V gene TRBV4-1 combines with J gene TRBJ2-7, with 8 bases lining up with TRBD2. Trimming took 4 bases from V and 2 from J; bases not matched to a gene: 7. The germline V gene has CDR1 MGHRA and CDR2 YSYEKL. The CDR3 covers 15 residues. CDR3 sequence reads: CASSPSGGDTYEQYF. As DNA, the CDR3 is TGCGCCAGCAGCCCAAGCGGGGGCGACACCTACGAGCAGTACTTC.

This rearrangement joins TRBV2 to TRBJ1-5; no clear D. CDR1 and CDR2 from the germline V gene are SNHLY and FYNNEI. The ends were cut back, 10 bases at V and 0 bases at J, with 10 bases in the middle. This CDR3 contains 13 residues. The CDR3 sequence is CATSPISNQPQHF. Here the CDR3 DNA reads TGTGCCACTTCCCCTATTAGCAATCAGCCCCAGCATTTT.

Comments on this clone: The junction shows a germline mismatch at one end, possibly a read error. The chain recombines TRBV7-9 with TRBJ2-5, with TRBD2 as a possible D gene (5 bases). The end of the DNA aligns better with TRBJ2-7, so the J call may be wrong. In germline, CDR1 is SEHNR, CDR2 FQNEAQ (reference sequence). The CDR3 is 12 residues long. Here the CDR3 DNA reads TGTTCCAGCAGCTACGGGGAGAGCGAGCAGTACTTC. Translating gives CSSSYGESEQYF.

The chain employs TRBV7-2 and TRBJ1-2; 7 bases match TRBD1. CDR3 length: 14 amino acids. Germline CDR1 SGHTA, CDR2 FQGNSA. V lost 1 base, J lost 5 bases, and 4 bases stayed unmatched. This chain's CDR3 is CASSLEGAQYGYTF. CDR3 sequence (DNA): TGTGCCAGCAGCTTAGAGGGGGCGCAGTATGGCTACACCTTC.

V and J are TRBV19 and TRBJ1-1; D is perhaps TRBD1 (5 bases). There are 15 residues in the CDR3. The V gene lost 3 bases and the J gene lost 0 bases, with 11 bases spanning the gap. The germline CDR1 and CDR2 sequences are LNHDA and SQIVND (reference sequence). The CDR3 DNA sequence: TGTGCCAGTAGTATGGGGGGTACCATGAACACTGAAGCTTTCTTT. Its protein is CASSMGGTMNTEAFF. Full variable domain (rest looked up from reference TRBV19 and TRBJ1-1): DGGITQSPKYLFRKEGQNVTLSCEQNLNHDAMYWYRQDPGQGLRLIYYSQIVNDFQKGDIAEGYSVSREKKESFPLTVTSAQKNPTAFYLCASSMGGTMNTEAFFGQGTRLTVV.

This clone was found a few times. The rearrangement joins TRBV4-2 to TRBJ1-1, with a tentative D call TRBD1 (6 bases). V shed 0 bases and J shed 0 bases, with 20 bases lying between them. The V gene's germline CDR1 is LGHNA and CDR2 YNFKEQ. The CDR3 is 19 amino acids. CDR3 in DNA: TGTGCCAGCAGCCAAGAGCTCACCGGGGGGCCCCCTATGAACACTGAAGCTTTCTTT. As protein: CASSQELTGGPPMNTEAFF.

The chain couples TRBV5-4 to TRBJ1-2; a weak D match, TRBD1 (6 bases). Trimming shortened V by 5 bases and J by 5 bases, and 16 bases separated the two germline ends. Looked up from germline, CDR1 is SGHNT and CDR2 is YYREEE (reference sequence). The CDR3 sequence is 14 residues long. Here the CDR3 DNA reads TGTGCCAGCAGACGGGACATGGAACCTTATGGCTACACCTTC. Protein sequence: CASRRDMEPYGYTF.

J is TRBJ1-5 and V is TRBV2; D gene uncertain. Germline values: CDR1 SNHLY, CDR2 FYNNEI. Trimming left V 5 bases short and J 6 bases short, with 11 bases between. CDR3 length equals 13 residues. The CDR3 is CASSTITIQPQHF. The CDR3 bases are TGTGCCAGCAGTACTATAACAATTCAGCCCCAGCATTTT. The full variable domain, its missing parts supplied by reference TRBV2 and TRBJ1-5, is EPEVTQTPSHQVTQMGQEVILRCVPISNHLYFYWYRQILGQKVEFLVSFYNNEISEKSEIFDDQFSVERPDGSNFTLKIRSTKLEDSAMYFCASSTITIQPQHFGDGTRLSIL.

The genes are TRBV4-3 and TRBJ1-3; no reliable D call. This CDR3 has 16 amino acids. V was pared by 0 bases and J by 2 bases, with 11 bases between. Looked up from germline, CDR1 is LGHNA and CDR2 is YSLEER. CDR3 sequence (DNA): TGCGCCAGCAGCCAAGATTCCGGGGAACCTGGAAACACCATATATTTT. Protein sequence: CASSQDSGEPGNTIYF.

CDR3 bases: TGTGCCAGCAGCCTTGAGGGCGTAGGAGAGACCCAGTACTTC. It codes for CASSLEGVGETQYF. The chain is built from TRBV5-5 and TRBJ2-5; tentative D call: TRBD2 (5 bases). From germline, CDR1 is SGHKS and CDR2 YYEKEE (reference sequence). The CDR3 extends over 14 amino acids. V was shortened by 4 bases and J by 4 bases, with 14 bases between the two germline ends.

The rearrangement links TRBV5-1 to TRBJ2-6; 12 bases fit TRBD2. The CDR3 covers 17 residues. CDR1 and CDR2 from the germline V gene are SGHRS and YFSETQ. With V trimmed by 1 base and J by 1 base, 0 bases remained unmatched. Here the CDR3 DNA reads TGCGCCAGCAGCTTGACTAGCGGGGGGTCTGGGGCCAACGTCCTGACTTTC. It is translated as CASSLTSGGSGANVLTF. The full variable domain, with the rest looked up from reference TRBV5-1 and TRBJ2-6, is KAGVTQTPRYLIKTRGQQVTLSCSPISGHRSVSWYQQTPGQGLQFLFEYFSETQRNKGNFPGRFSGRQFSNSRSEMNVSTLELGDSALYLCASSLTSGGSGANVLTFGAGSRLTVL.

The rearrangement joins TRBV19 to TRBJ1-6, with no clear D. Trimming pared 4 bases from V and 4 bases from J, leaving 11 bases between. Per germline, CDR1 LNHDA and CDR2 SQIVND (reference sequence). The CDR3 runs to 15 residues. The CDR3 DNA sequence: TGTGCCAGTAGTACAAGAGGGCAGTATAATTCACCCCTCCACTTT. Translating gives CASSTRGQYNSPLHF.

DNA of the CDR3: TGCGCCAGCAGCCAAGGACAGGGGGCTGGGACCGGGGAGCTGTTTTTT. As protein: CASSQGQGAGTGELFF. This chain connects TRBV5-1 to TRBJ2-2; TRBD1 aligns across 11 bases. The CDR3 is 16 residues long. Germline V gives CDR1 SGHRS, CDR2 YFSETQ. The V segment lost 4 bases and the J segment 5 bases; nucleotides outside the gene matches: 7. Drawing the rest from reference TRBV5-1 and TRBJ2-2, the complete variable domain is KAGVTQTPRYLIKTRGQQVTLSCSPISGHRSVSWYQQTPGQGLQFLFEYFSETQRNKGNFPGRFSGRQFSNSRSEMNVSTLELGDSALYLCASSQGQGAGTGELFFGEGSRLTVL.